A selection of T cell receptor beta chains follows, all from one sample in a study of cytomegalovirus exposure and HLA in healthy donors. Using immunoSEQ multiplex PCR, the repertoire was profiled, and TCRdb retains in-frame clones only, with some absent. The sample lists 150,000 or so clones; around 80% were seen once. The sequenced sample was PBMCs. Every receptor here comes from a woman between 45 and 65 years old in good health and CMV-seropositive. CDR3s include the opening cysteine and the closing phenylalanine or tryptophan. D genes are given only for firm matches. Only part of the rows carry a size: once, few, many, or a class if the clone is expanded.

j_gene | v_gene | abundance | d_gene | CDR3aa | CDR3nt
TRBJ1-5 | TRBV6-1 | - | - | CASSHDQPQHF | TGTGCCAGCAGTCATGATCAGCCCCAGCATTTT
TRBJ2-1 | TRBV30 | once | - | CAWSVNPTYNEQFF | TGTGCCTGGAGTGTAAATCCAACCTACAATGAGCAGTTCTTC
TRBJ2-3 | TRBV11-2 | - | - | CASSLERTRTDTQYF | TGTGCCAGCAGCTTAGAGAGAACCCGCACAGATACGCAGTATTTT
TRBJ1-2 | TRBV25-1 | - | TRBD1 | CASRDRGQGYTF | TGTGCCAGCAGAGACAGGGGGCAAGGCTACACCTTC
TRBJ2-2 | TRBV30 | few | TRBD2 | CASPRVLAGGAATGELFF | TGTGCCTCTCCCAGGGTTCTAGCGGGGGGGGCGGCCACCGGGGAGCTGTTTTTT
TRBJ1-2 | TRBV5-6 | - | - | CASSLGQADYGYTF | TGTGCCAGCAGCTTGGGGCAGGCAGACTATGGCTACACCTTC
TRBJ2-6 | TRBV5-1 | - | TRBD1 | CASSLDGQVLSGANVLTF | TGCGCCAGCAGCTTGGATGGACAGGTCCTCTCTGGGGCCAACGTCCTGACTTTC
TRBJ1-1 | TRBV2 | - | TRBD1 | CASSFDRESTEAFF | TGTGCCAGCAGTTTCGACAGGGAATCAACTGAAGCTTTCTTT
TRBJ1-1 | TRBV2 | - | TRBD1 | CASSRQGNEAFF | TGTGCCAGCAGTAGACAGGGAAATGAAGCTTTCTTT
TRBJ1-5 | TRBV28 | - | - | CASSRRGRDQPQHF | TGTGCCAGCAGCCGTAGGGGCAGGGATCAGCCCCAGCATTTT
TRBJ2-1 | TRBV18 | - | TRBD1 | CASSPRQGTYNEQFF | TGTGCCAGCTCACCCCGACAGGGAACCTACAATGAGCAGTTCTTC
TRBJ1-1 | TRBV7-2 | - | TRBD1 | CASSYTRTGNTEAFF | TGTGCCAGCAGTTATACGAGGACAGGGAACACTGAAGCTTTCTTT
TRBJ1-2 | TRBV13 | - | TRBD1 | CASSLVWEGQGQAYGYTF | TGTGCCAGCAGCTTAGTTTGGGAGGGACAGGGGCAAGCCTATGGCTACACCTTC
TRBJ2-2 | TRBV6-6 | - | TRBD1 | CASRQRQGAGELFF | TGTGCCAGCAGACAGAGACAGGGGGCCGGGGAGCTGTTTTTT
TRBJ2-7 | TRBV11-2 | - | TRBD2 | CASSPLRGDVYEQYF | TGTGCCAGCAGCCCCCTCCGGGGGGACGTCTACGAGCAGTACTTC
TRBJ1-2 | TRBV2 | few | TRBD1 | CASSVGQGGNYGYTF | TGTGCCAGCAGTGTGGGACAGGGGGGAAACTATGGCTACACCTTC
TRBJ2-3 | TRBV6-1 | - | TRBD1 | CASSDKKTGVVDTQYF | TGTGCCAGCAGTGACAAAAAAACAGGGGTGGTAGATACGCAGTATTTT
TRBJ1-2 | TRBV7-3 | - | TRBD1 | CASSSSPQGAGYGYTF | TGTGCCAGCAGCTCTTCACCCCAGGGGGCCGGCTATGGCTACACCTTC
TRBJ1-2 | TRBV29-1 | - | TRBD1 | CSVGTGAGYTF | TGCAGCGTTGGGACAGGGGCTGGCTACACCTTC
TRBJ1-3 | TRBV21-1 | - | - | CASSKLGDRGIPGNTIYF | TGTGCCAGCAGCAAATTGGGGGACAGGGGGATCCCTGGAAACACCATATATTTT
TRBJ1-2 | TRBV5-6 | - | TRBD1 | CASSFPGTGDGYTF | TGTGCCAGCAGCTTTCCCGGGACAGGGGACGGCTACACCTTC
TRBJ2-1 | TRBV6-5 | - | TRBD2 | CASSYSVGGRPNEQFF | TGTGCCAGCAGTTACTCGGTGGGAGGGAGGCCCAATGAGCAGTTCTTC
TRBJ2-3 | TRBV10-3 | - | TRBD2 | CAIRRYTSGRATDTQYF | TGTGCCATCAGACGATATACTAGCGGGAGGGCCACAGATACGCAGTATTTT
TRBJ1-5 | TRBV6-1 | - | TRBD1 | CASNRDREMEPQHF | TGTGCCAGCAACCGGGACAGGGAGATGGAGCCCCAGCATTTT
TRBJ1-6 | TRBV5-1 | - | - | CASSLESGDSPLHF | TGCGCCAGCAGCTTGGAATCCGGTGATTCACCCCTCCACTTT
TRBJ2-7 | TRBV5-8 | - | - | CASSPPFGSYEQYF | TGTGCCAGCAGCCCTCCCTTCGGGTCCTACGAGCAGTACTTC
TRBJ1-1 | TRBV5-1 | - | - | CASQPALGNTEAFF | TGCGCCAGCCAACCGGCACTAGGGAACACTGAAGCTTTCTTT
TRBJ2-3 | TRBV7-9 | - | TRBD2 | CASSLISGGDTQYF | TGTGCCAGCAGCTTAATAAGCGGGGGTGATACGCAGTATTTT
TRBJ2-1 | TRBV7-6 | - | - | CASSLVGRGGEQFF | TGTGCCAGCAGCTTAGTGGGGCGTGGCGGTGAGCAGTTCTTC
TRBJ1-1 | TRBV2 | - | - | CASSSRGTGTEAFF | TGTGCCAGCAGCTCCCGGGGGACGGGGACTGAAGCTTTCTTT
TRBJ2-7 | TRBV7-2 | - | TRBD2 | CASTTNRGGYEQYF | TGTGCCAGCACCACGAATCGGGGGGGTTACGAGCAGTACTTC
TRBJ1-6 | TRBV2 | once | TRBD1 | CASSERTGASPLHF | TGTGCCAGCAGTGAACGTACAGGGGCCTCACCCCTCCACTTT
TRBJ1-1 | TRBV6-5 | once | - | CASSYSRQGTEAFF | TGTGCCAGCAGTTACTCACGGCAGGGCACTGAAGCTTTCTTT
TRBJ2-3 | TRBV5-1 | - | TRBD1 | CASSLGGQAPDTQYF | TGCGCCAGCAGCTTGGGTGGACAGGCTCCAGATACGCAGTATTTT
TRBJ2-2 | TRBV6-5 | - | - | CASSSGLDLAGELFF | TGTGCCAGCAGTTCTGGACTCGACCTAGCGGGGGAGCTGTTTTTT
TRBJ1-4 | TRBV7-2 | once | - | CASSLGRQLEKLFF | TGTGCCAGCAGCTTAGGGCGGCAGCTTGAAAAACTGTTTTTT
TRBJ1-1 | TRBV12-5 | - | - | CASGSPRLLNTEAFF | TGTGCTAGTGGTTCTCCGAGGCTACTGAACACTGAAGCTTTCTTT
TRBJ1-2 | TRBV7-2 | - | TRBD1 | CASSLGQGRSYGYTF | TGTGCCAGCAGCTTAGGACAGGGGCGCAGCTATGGCTACACCTTC
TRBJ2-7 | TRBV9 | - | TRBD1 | CASSPLQGQGGEQYF | TGTGCCAGCAGCCCACTGCAGGGACAGGGTGGCGAGCAGTACTTC
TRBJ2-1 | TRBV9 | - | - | CASSARGPAYNEQFF | TGTGCCAGCAGCGCTCGGGGTCCAGCCTACAATGAGCAGTTCTTC
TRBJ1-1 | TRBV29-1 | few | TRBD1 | CSVTPDRATEAFF | TGCAGCGTTACCCCCGACAGGGCCACTGAAGCTTTCTTT
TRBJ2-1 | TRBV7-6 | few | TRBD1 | CASSGRQGANEQFF | TGTGCCAGCAGCGGTCGACAGGGGGCGAATGAGCAGTTCTTC
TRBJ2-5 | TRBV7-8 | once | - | CASSSTPIGTQYF | TGTGCCAGCAGTTCTACCCCGATTGGGACCCAGTACTTC